The text below deals with one T cell receptor beta chain. The sample is drawn from a study of blood T cell repertoires in COVID-19. Across the whole study: From the United States, Italy and Spain came samples of acute and convalescent COVID-19. Sources were T cells, B-cell-depleted T cells, or PBMCs; the material itself was cDNA or gDNA.

The CDR3 contains 15 residues. V lost 0 bases, J lost 5 bases, and 14 bases lay in between. Germline V gene sequence: CDR1 SGDLS, CDR2 YYNGEE. Original handling: Counts of nucleated cells, estimated from reference gene primer amplification, were obtained. This table comes from immunoSEQ multiplex PCR, and its TCRdb copy is limited to in-frame clones, with some not included. D and trimming come from the DNA, and the V and J calls and clone size come from that table. The sample carries around 150,000 clones, more than 75% recorded once. This clonotype was sampled from a man in his sixties with active or convalescent COVID-19. The rearrangement uses TRBV9 and TRBJ2-5, with D perhaps matching TRBD1 (7 bases). The source material was peripheral blood. This CDR3 reads CASSVAGGGGETQYF. The CDR3 coding sequence is TGTGCCAGCAGCGTAGCTGGAGGGGGCGGGGAGACCCAGTACTTC.